What follows are 8 T cell receptor beta chains derived from one specimen sequenced in a study of shared clonotypes between healthy human individuals. Sequencing used immunoSEQ multiplex PCR; TCRdb keeps in-frame clones, though not all of them. This table has 650,000 to 750,000 clones, about two thirds appearing once. Input material: memory CD4+ T cells sorted from blood. Indicated subset: CD45RA-negative fraction. The receptors stem from a woman aged 30 to 39 in good health.

As concerns this clone: At the DNA level, this CDR3 is encoded by other sequences in the same sample as well. The chain employs TRBV7-2 and TRBJ1-1, with D maybe TRBD1 (5 bases). The CDR3 is made up of 14 amino acids. Per germline, CDR1 SGHTA and CDR2 FQGNSA. The germline V and J ends were trimmed by 5 bases and 3 bases, with 13 bases remaining between them. In nucleotides, the CDR3 is TGTGCCAGCAGCCTTCAGGGCTGGGACACTGAAGCTTTCTTT. This gives the protein CASSLQGWDTEAFF.

On this clone itself: This could be a read error, since a much larger clone is one nucleotide away. The chain recombines TRBV9 with TRBJ2-1, with 11 bases aligning to TRBD2. The CDR3 loop spans 16 amino acids. Germline CDR1 is SGDLS and CDR2 is YYNGEE. With 4 bases clipped from V and 0 bases from J, the junction kept 3 bases outside the gene matches. The CDR3 sequence: CASSPTSGSSYNEQFF. The CDR3 bases are TGTGCCAGCAGCCCTACTAGCGGGAGCTCCTACAATGAGCAGTTCTTC.

The CDR3 sequence is CAWSARPQGSYYNSPLHF. CDR3 sequence (DNA): TGTGCCTGGAGTGCACGCCCACAGGGATCCTACTATAATTCACCCCTCCACTTT. The gene calls are TRBV30 and TRBJ1-6, with D possibly being TRBD1 (6 bases). V shed 1 base and J shed 3 bases, with 19 bases lying between them. The CDR3 contains 18 residues. Germline V CDR1 and CDR2: GTSNPN, SVGIG (reference sequence).

The rearrangement uses TRBV28 and TRBJ2-7; no clear D. The CDR3 length is 13 residues. V was trimmed by 1 base and J by 6 bases, leaving 10 bases between them. Germline CDR1 is MDHEN and CDR2 is SYDVKM. The CDR3, as DNA: TGTGCCAGCAGTTTATCACAGTTCCTCGAGCAGTACTTC. The encoded protein is CASSLSQFLEQYF. The variable domain in full, with the rest retrieved from reference TRBV28 and TRBJ2-7, is DVKVTQSSRYLVKRTGEKVFLECVQDMDHENMFWYRQDPGLGLRLIYFSYDVKMKEKGDIPEGYSVSREKKERFSLILESASTNQTSMYLCASSLSQFLEQYFGPGTRLTVT.

The genes are TRBV25-1 and TRBJ1-2; possibly TRBD1 for D (6 bases). CDR1 and CDR2 (germline): MGHDK, SYGVNS. This CDR3 spans 13 amino acids. Trimming took off 6 bases at V and 0 bases at J, with 8 bases between the two ends. The CDR3 nucleotides are TGTGCCAGCAGGGCAGGGGCTAACTATGGCTACACCTTC. Its translation is CASRAGANYGYTF.

The chain uses TRBV7-3 and TRBJ2-1; 12 bases fit TRBD2. The length of the CDR3 is 15 residues. The germline V gene encodes CDR1 SGHTA and CDR2 FQGTGA. V lost 5 bases to trimming and J lost 7 bases; unmatched junction nucleotides: 6. The DNA for the CDR3 is TGTGCCAGCAGCCCGACTAGCGGGAGATTTAATGAGCAGTTCTTC. Translating gives CASSPTSGRFNEQFF.

V gene TRBV7-9 combines with J gene TRBJ1-2; D gene ambiguous. CDR3 length: 13 amino acids. The germline gives CDR1 SEHNR, CDR2 FQNEAQ (reference sequence). Trimming took off 1 base at V and 7 bases at J, with 10 bases between the two ends. CDR3 loop: CASSLDGWVGYTF. The CDR3 DNA reads TGTGCCAGCAGCTTAGACGGTTGGGTTGGCTACACCTTC.

V and J are TRBV11-3 and TRBJ2-2, with 12 positions matching TRBD1. This CDR3 contains 15 residues. V dropped 5 bases and J dropped 6; count of bases not matched to a gene: 4. Germline lookup yields CDR1 SGHNT and CDR2 YENEEA. The DNA for the CDR3 is TGTGCCAGCAGCACCGGGACAGGGGGCCCCGGGGAGCTGTTTTTT. As protein: CASSTGTGGPGELFF.